This T cell receptor (beta chain) appears in the sequencing data of a study of blood T cell repertoires in COVID-19. Across the study: From the United States, Italy and Spain came samples of acute and convalescent COVID-19. T cells, B-cell-depleted T cells, or PBMCs provided the cDNA or gDNA that served as material.

Original data processing: Amplification with reference gene primers provided the estimates of nucleated cell counts. The data were produced by immunoSEQ multiplex PCR, yet TCRdb's version contains in-frame clones alone and is incomplete. That table furnishes V, J and clone size, whereas the DNA furnished D and trimming. The profile shows under 200,000 clones, approximately 85% of them singletons. The CDR3 is 15 amino acids. From germline, CDR1 is MNHEY and CDR2 SVGEGT. The ends lost 4 bases at V and 8 bases at J; junction bases unmatched: 11. Sequenced sample: peripheral blood. The genes are TRBV6-2 or TRBV6-3 and TRBJ2-1; 7 bases match TRBD2. This receptor was taken from an elderly woman with acute or convalescent COVID-19. CDR3 bases: TGTGCCAGCAGTTCGATGCCTAGCGGTTTCCATGAGCAGTTCTTC. Translation gives CASSSMPSGFHEQFF.